These T cell receptor beta chains were read from a single sample in a study of shared clonotypes between healthy human individuals. Repertoires were generated with immunoSEQ multiplex PCR, while TCRdb's copy carries only in-frame clones and drops some. The table includes about 1.1 million clones, roughly 74% detected once. The source material was memory CD4+ T cells from PBMCs. The origin of the receptors is a man in his late teens or twenties in good health. Some clones in this sample may be carry-over from other donors' samples. Both conserved end residues are trimmed from each CDR3. Each record gives: V gene, J gene, CDR3 protein.

V gene: TRBV28; J gene: TRBJ2-1; CDR3 protein: ASSFIGGKTYNEQF
V gene: TRBV27; J gene: TRBJ1-5; CDR3 protein: ASSTIQGNQPQH
V gene: TRBV12-5; J gene: TRBJ2-5; CDR3 protein: ASGLGLVGETQY
V gene: TRBV5-1; J gene: TRBJ2-1; CDR3 protein: ASRREFDEQF
V gene: TRBV7-2; J gene: TRBJ2-5; CDR3 protein: ASSLGAQTQY
V gene: TRBV28; J gene: TRBJ1-2; CDR3 protein: ASRPPGGGYT
V gene: TRBV7-3; J gene: TRBJ2-7; CDR3 protein: ASSLAGGDYEQY
V gene: TRBV7-9; J gene: TRBJ1-5; CDR3 protein: ASSLEGAGSQPQH
V gene: TRBV4-1; J gene: TRBJ2-1; CDR3 protein: ASSQNNLAGFYNEQF
V gene: TRBV6-6; J gene: TRBJ2-7; CDR3 protein: ASSIRAGVYEQY
V gene: TRBV7-9; J gene: TRBJ2-2; CDR3 protein: ASSFIVNTGELF
V gene: TRBV6-5; J gene: TRBJ2-7; CDR3 protein: ASRGAGVYEQY
V gene: TRBV11-2; J gene: TRBJ1-2; CDR3 protein: ASSPDRNYGYT
V gene: TRBV28; J gene: TRBJ1-2; CDR3 protein: ASSSPAVYGYT
V gene: TRBV10-3; J gene: TRBJ1-1; CDR3 protein: AISESPGRGRKGDTEAF
V gene: TRBV4-1; J gene: TRBJ1-3; CDR3 protein: ASSPTLASSGNTIY
V gene: TRBV27; J gene: TRBJ2-4; CDR3 protein: ASSPTLRSKNIQY
V gene: TRBV18; J gene: TRBJ1-1; CDR3 protein: ASSVLSGNTEAF
V gene: TRBV14; J gene: TRBJ1-4; CDR3 protein: ASSQEVGTATNEKLF
V gene: TRBV5-1; J gene: TRBJ2-1; CDR3 protein: ASSPERESMYNEQF
V gene: TRBV2; J gene: TRBJ1-2; CDR3 protein: ASSENRGPSYGYT
V gene: TRBV4-2; J gene: TRBJ1-5; CDR3 protein: ASSPSDPGFSNQPQH
V gene: TRBV28; J gene: TRBJ1-4; CDR3 protein: ASTILGITGDSAKLF
V gene: TRBV6-1; J gene: TRBJ1-1; CDR3 protein: ASSDARTGRATEAF
V gene: TRBV6-1; J gene: TRBJ1-3; CDR3 protein: ASSENLQGGNTIY
V gene: TRBV5-1; J gene: TRBJ2-7; CDR3 protein: ASSPRGQGTPSFYEQY
V gene: TRBV6-6; J gene: TRBJ1-1; CDR3 protein: ASSPDTYTEAF
V gene: TRBV19; J gene: TRBJ1-2; CDR3 protein: ASRNPGQIYGYT